The sequence of this TCR beta chain was determined in a study of cytomegalovirus exposure and HLA in healthy donors. This clone has more than one count but fewer than ten. Its specificity is unknown. The DNA is left out, because the CDR3 cannot be placed on it with certainty; the CDR3 is given as TCRdb lists it. The CDR3 is 15 residues long, counting both termini. CDR1 SGDLS and CDR2 YYNGEE come from the germline V gene. Primers included in the PCR were 60 Vbeta and 13 Jbeta primers. TCRdb's copy holds only in-frame clones and misses some; the assay was immunoSEQ multiplex PCR. This sample has around 110,000 clones, with 50% to 75% found just once. General study results and limits: Only CMV serostatus was available as immune exposure information. V- and J-gene trimming in TCR beta was tied to a missense DCLRE1C variant by an analysis performed later.

V usage is TRBV9 and J usage is TRBJ1-2; TRBD1 is taken as the D call from the table, unchecked against the DNA. The TCR comes from a woman in her 40s in good health and CMV-seropositive. Input material: PBMCs. The CDR3 loop reads CASSVGSGTGDGHTF.